These T cell receptor beta chains were read from a single sample in a study of T cells after yellow fever vaccination. Via MiXCR, TCRdb re-called the 5' RACE reads, giving one row per CDR3 protein. This sample yields about 240,000 distinct CDR3 sequences, of which more than 3.5% are seen a single time; 15% to 20% belongs to the top ten. The sequencing used PBMCs, collected 15 days after the yellow fever booster vaccination. The receptors originated from a man younger than 35 who received the YFV17D yellow fever vaccine. Each CDR3 is given with its conserved first and last residue. The order of the fields is V gene, clone size, D gene, J gene, CDR3 protein, CDR3 DNA. The D gene is left open where the match is weak. Expanded clones are given a class, and other clones once, few, many or no size at all.

TRBV29-1	many	TRBD2	TRBJ2-1	CSAPGIGLAGSYNEQFF	TGCAGCGCACCCGGAATCGGACTAGCGGGGTCCTACAATGAGCAGTTCTTC
TRBV6-5	.	.	TRBJ1-5	CASRRSRSANKQPQHF	TGTGCCAGCAGAAGGAGTCGGTCGGCAAACAAGCAGCCCCAGCATTTT
TRBV7-9	many	.	TRBJ2-5	CASSLLRETQYF	TGTGCCAGCAGCTTATTGCGGGAGACCCAGTACTTC
TRBV5-1	many	.	TRBJ2-3	CASSLVLEGPDTQYF	TGCGCCAGCAGCTTGGTTCTGGAGGGCCCAGATACGCAGTATTTT
TRBV7-2	many	.	TRBJ2-2	CASSITQATGELFF	TGTGCCAGCAGCATAACACAGGCTACCGGGGAGCTGTTTTTT
TRBV7-9	few	TRBD2	TRBJ2-7	CASSPTSGGPSYEQYF	TGTGCCAGCAGCCCCACTAGCGGGGGCCCTTCCTACGAGCAGTACTTC
TRBV7-9	many	TRBD1	TRBJ2-1	CASSPRDRDLFGGQFF	TGTGCCAGCAGCCCCCGGGACAGGGACCTATTTGGGGGGCAGTTCTTC
TRBV20-1	many	.	TRBJ1-1	CSAGEGFTEAFF	TGCAGTGCCGGAGAAGGGTTCACTGAAGCTTTCTTT
TRBV7-3	many	TRBD1	TRBJ2-2	CASARGQGSTGELFF	TGTGCCAGCGCAAGGGGACAGGGCTCCACCGGGGAGCTGTTTTTT
TRBV12-5	many	TRBD1	TRBJ1-5	CASGRDRAEQPQHF	TGTGCTAGTGGGCGAGACAGGGCGGAACAGCCCCAGCATTTT
TRBV6-6	many	TRBD1	TRBJ2-2	CASSQQGPVNTGELFF	TGTGCCAGCAGTCAACAGGGGCCCGTGAACACCGGGGAGCTGTTTTTT
TRBV20-1	many	.	TRBJ1-4	CSAPAEGQGNEKLFF	TGCAGTGCCCCCGCGGAGGGCCAGGGTAATGAAAAACTGTTTTTT
TRBV7-9	many	TRBD1	TRBJ1-1	CASSVNRGTEAFF	TGTGCCAGCAGCGTGAACAGGGGTACTGAAGCTTTCTTT
TRBV5-1	many	TRBD1	TRBJ1-6	CASRPRDSAYNSPLHF	TGCGCCAGCAGGCCGAGGGACAGCGCCTATAATTCACCCCTCCACTTT
TRBV7-2	many	.	TRBJ2-1	CASSPFRSSYNEQFF	TGTGCCAGCAGCCCGTTCAGAAGCTCCTACAATGAGCAGTTCTTC
TRBV27	few	.	TRBJ2-3	CASSLLGRPTDTQYF	TGTGCCAGCAGTTTATTGGGCAGACCCACAGATACGCAGTATTTT
TRBV4-2	many	.	TRBJ2-3	CASSLGTAEDTQYF	TGTGCCAGCAGCCTCGGAACTGCGGAAGATACGCAGTATTTT
TRBV20-1	many	.	TRBJ1-1	CSAPAQDGNTEAFF	TGCAGTGCTCCTGCCCAGGACGGGAACACTGAAGCTTTCTTT
TRBV12-3/TRBV12-4	many	.	TRBJ2-5	CASRPTGGKETQYF	TGTGCCAGCAGACCCACCGGGGGAAAAGAGACCCAGTACTTC
TRBV7-8	many	.	TRBJ2-7	CASSYSGTPLKQYF	TGTGCCAGCAGCTATTCCGGGACACCTCTCAAGCAGTACTTC
TRBV7-2	many	.	TRBJ1-6	CASSLAPSGAGSPLHF	TGTGCCAGCAGCTTAGCCCCCTCTGGGGCCGGGTCACCCCTCCACTTT
TRBV5-1	many	.	TRBJ2-3	CASSSRGETDTQYF	TGCGCCAGCAGCTCCCGGGGTGAGACAGATACGCAGTATTTT
TRBV10-3	many	.	TRBJ2-1	CAIGGSDRLNEQFF	TGTGCCATCGGGGGGTCGGACAGGCTCAATGAGCAGTTCTTC
TRBV5-1	many	TRBD2	TRBJ2-3	CASSYGTSGGARDTQYF	TGCGCCAGCAGCTACGGGACTAGCGGGGGGGCAAGGGATACGCAGTATTTT
TRBV29-1	many	.	TRBJ1-2	CSVMGNYGYTF	TGCAGCGTTATGGGGAACTATGGCTACACCTTC
TRBV7-9	many	.	TRBJ1-1	CASSYLPGQTEAFF	TGTGCCAGCAGCTATCTCCCGGGGCAGACTGAAGCTTTCTTT
TRBV6-2/TRBV6-3	many	.	TRBJ1-2	CASSYSYGYTF	TGTGCCAGCAGTTACAGCTATGGCTACACCTTC
TRBV7-2	many	.	TRBJ2-5	CASSFAVLETQYF	TGTGCCAGCAGCTTTGCAGTGCTTGAGACCCAGTACTTC
TRBV5-1	.	.	TRBJ1-2	CASCLGNDLDGYTF	TGCGCCAGCTGCCTGGGGAACGACTTGGATGGCTACACCTTC
TRBV9	many	TRBD2	TRBJ2-3	CASSPRLAGGRPTDTQYF	TGTGCCAGCAGCCCCCGACTAGCGGGGGGGCGGCCAACAGATACGCAGTATTTT
TRBV29-1	many	.	TRBJ1-5	CSVGDTPQPQHF	TGCAGCGTTGGGGACACCCCTCAGCCCCAGCATTTT
TRBV12-3/TRBV12-4	many	.	TRBJ2-5	CASRSRTSQETQYF	TGTGCCAGCAGATCTCGGACGTCCCAAGAGACCCAGTACTTC
TRBV20-1	many	TRBD1	TRBJ1-2	CSALKAGQGGYGYTF	TGCAGTGCTCTTAAGGCGGGACAGGGAGGCTATGGCTACACCTTC
TRBV6-2/TRBV6-3	few	.	TRBJ2-6	CASRFRVFVANVLTF	TGTGCCAGCAGATTCCGGGTTTTTGTGGCCAACGTCCTGACTTTC
TRBV7-2	many	.	TRBJ1-2	CASNSPGRVGYTF	TGTGCCAGCAACTCCCCGGGTCGGGTTGGCTACACCTTC
TRBV5-1	many	.	TRBJ1-1	CASSLTITHGTEAFF	TGCGCCAGCAGCTTGACCATAACCCACGGCACTGAAGCTTTCTTT
TRBV5-1	many	TRBD2	TRBJ2-2	CASSWAPLAGNTGELFF	TGCGCCAGCAGCTGGGCACCACTAGCGGGAAATACCGGGGAGCTGTTTTTT
TRBV4-2	many	.	TRBJ1-4	CASSQVSGLDEKLFF	TGTGCCAGCAGCCAAGTATCAGGGCTTGATGAAAAACTGTTTTTT
TRBV12-3/TRBV12-4	many	.	TRBJ2-3	CASSLSRVDTQYF	TGTGCCAGCAGTTTATCCCGGGTTGATACGCAGTATTTT
TRBV20-1	many	.	TRBJ1-2	CSASNEAGANYGYTF	TGCAGTGCTAGTAATGAGGCAGGAGCTAACTATGGCTACACCTTC
TRBV6-1	many	.	TRBJ1-2	CASIRRDKTYGYTF	TGTGCCAGCATCCGCCGCGACAAGACCTATGGCTACACCTTC
TRBV4-1	many	.	TRBJ2-1	CASSRGQGGLGEQFF	TGCGCCAGCAGCCGAGGACAGGGAGGGTTGGGTGAGCAGTTCTTC
TRBV19	.	.	TRBJ2-1	CASSISYNEQFF	TGTGCCAGTAGTATCTCCTACAATGAGCAGTTCTTC
TRBV7-2	many	TRBD2	TRBJ2-3	CASSSPPPAGLDTQYF	TGTGCCAGCAGCTCCCCACCCCCAGCGGGGCTGGATACGCAGTATTTT
TRBV5-8	many	.	TRBJ2-3	CASAEDTDTQYF	TGTGCCAGCGCCGAGGACACAGATACGCAGTATTTT
TRBV12-3/TRBV12-4	many	TRBD1	TRBJ2-2	CASSWTGVGELFF	TGTGCCAGCAGTTGGACAGGGGTCGGGGAGCTGTTTTTT
TRBV9	.	.	TRBJ2-2	CASSVAVGGTGELFF	TGTGCCAGCAGCGTAGCTGTAGGGGGCACCGGGGAGCTGTTTTTT